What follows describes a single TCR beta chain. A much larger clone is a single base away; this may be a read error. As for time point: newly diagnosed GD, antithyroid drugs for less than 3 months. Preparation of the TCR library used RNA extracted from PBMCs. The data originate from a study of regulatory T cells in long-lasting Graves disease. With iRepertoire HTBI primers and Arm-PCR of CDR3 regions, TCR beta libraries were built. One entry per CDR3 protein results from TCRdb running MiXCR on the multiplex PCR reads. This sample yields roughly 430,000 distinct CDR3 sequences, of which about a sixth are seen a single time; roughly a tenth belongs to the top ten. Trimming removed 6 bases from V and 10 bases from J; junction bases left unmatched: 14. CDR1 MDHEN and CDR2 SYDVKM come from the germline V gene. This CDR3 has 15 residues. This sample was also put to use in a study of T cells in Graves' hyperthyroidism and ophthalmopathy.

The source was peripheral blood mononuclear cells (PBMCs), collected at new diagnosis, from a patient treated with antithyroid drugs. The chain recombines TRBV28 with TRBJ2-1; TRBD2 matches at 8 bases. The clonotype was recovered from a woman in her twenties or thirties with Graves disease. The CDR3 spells CASSIGLASPNEQFF. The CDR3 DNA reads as TGTGCCAGCAGCATTGGACTAGCTAGCCCTAACGAGCAGTTCTTC.